These 15 T cell receptor beta chains originate from one sample sequenced in a study of T cells in Graves' hyperthyroidism and ophthalmopathy. Amplified TCR beta CDR3 regions came from RNA transcripts. When the TCR CDR3 underwent first-round RT-PCR, the HTBI primer set was used. TCRdb called the multiplex PCR reads again in MiXCR, with one record for every CDR3 protein. The sample shows about 460,000 distinct CDR3 sequences, approximately 23% of them seen only once. The material sequenced was blood. All receptors come from a woman aged 70-85 years with Graves' ophthalmopathy.

The V call is TRBV20-1, the J call TRBJ2-7, with a tentative D call TRBD2 (5 bases). CDR1 is DFQATT and CDR2 is SNEGSKA in the germline V gene (reference sequence). This CDR3 region has 15 residues. The V gene lost 5 bases and the J gene lost 5 bases, with 22 bases spanning the gap. The CDR3 reads CSAAPTPGPGDEQYF. Here the CDR3 DNA reads TGCAGTGCTGCACCAACACCGGGTCCCGGGGACGAGCAGTACTTC.

V gene TRBV5-8 combines with J gene TRBJ1-6; D not certain. V lost 4 bases and J 7 bases, leaving 12 bases between the germline ends. Germline V CDR1 and CDR2: SGHTS, YDEGEE. There are 14 residues in the CDR3. As DNA, the CDR3 is TGTGCCAGCAGCCATCTGTGGTTCAATTCACCCCTCCACTTT. Its translation: CASSHLWFNSPLHF.

This clonotype was counted only a few times. In DNA, the CDR3 is TGTGCCTGGGGAAGACAGGGTGGAACAGATACGCAGTATTTT. It translates to CAWGRQGGTDTQYF. The V call is TRBV30, the J call TRBJ2-3, with 7 bases fitting TRBD1. The CDR3 covers 14 residues. Trimming cost V 5 bases and J 3 bases; bases outside gene matches: 8. Germline values: CDR1 GTSNPN, CDR2 SVGIG (reference sequence).

This clonotype was counted a few times. The V gene is TRBV12-3 or TRBV12-4, the J gene TRBJ2-1, with D possibly TRBD2 on 6 matching bases. The CDR3 extends over 11 amino acids. V lost 5 bases and J 8 bases, leaving 7 bases between the germline ends. This chain's CDR3 is CASSPSDEQFF. CDR3 nucleotide sequence: TGTGCCAGCAGTCCTAGCGATGAGCAGTTCTTC.

V is TRBV5-1 and J is TRBJ2-7; 9 bases line up with TRBD1. Unmatched junction bases numbered 11, after V lost 5 bases and J lost 5 bases. Germline values: CDR1 SGHRS, CDR2 YFSETQ. CDR3 length: 15 residues. This CDR3 is CASSYVGTGIHEQYF. The CDR3 nucleotides are TGCGCCAGCAGTTACGTTGGGACAGGGATCCACGAGCAGTACTTC.

The gene calls are TRBV6-5 and TRBJ2-7, with D maybe TRBD2 (6 bases). The CDR3 runs to 15 residues. CDR1 is MNHEY, CDR2 SVGAGI, per germline. The germline V and J ends were trimmed by 0 bases and 5 bases, with 14 bases remaining between them. The CDR3 bases are TGTGCCAGCAGTTACTCGGGCGGGATCGGCAACGAGCAGTACTTC. It specifies CASSYSGGIGNEQYF.

This clonotype showed up many times. The CDR3 spells CASSLGRGSTEAFF. The DNA for the CDR3 is TGTGCCAGCAGCTTAGGCAGGGGTAGCACTGAAGCTTTCTTT. The rearrangement uses TRBV7-3 and TRBJ1-1; TRBD1 is a possible D gene (6 bases). Germline V gives CDR1 SGHTA, CDR2 FQGTGA. The CDR3 has 14 residues. V gave up 2 bases and J gave up 4 bases, with 11 bases separating them.

This clonotype was counted many times. V and J are TRBV2 and TRBJ1-1; 10 bases match TRBD1. The CDR3 spans 13 residues. With 8 bases clipped from V and 4 bases from J, the junction kept 4 bases outside the gene matches. Germline loops: CDR1 SNHLY, CDR2 FYNNEI. The CDR3 coding sequence is TGTGCCAGCGGGACAGGGGCTAGCACTGAAGCTTTCTTT. It translates to CASGTGASTEAFF.

The chain couples TRBV7-3 to TRBJ2-5, with D possibly matching TRBD1 (6 bases). Looked up from germline, CDR1 is SGHTA and CDR2 is FQGTGA. Trimming took off 8 bases at V and 1 base at J, with 14 bases between the two ends. CDR3 length: 14 residues. As DNA, the CDR3 is TGTGCCAGCCAAGCGCAACAGGGCCAAGAGACCCAGTACTTC. Amino acid sequence: CASQAQQGQETQYF. Drawing the rest from reference TRBV7-3 and TRBJ2-5, the complete variable domain is GAGVSQTPSNKVTEKGKYVELRCDPISGHTALYWYRQSLGQGPEFLIYFQGTGAADDSGLPNDRFFAVRPEGSVSTLKIQRTERGDSAVYLCASQAQQGQETQYFGPGTRLLVL.

The chain combines TRBV5-1 with TRBJ2-7, with D possibly TRBD1 on 6 matching bases. V lost 1 base and J 1 base, leaving 9 bases between the germline ends. Germline lookup yields CDR1 SGHRS and CDR2 YFSETQ. The CDR3 length is 14 residues. The DNA for the CDR3 is TGCGCCAGCAGCTTGACAGGGACGTCCTACGAGCAGTACTTC. It specifies CASSLTGTSYEQYF.

Only a few counts were recorded for this clonotype. The J gene is TRBJ2-2, the V gene TRBV6-1; 7 bases agree with TRBD1. Germline V gene lookup returns CDR1 MNHNS and CDR2 SASEGT. The V segment lost 5 bases and the J segment 3 bases; nucleotides outside the gene matches: 9. This CDR3 region has 16 residues. CDR3 DNA sequence: TGTGCCAGCAGTCTCTTAGGGACAGTCCACACCGGGGAGCTGTTTTTT. It yields the protein CASSLLGTVHTGELFF.

This clonotype was found a few times. This chain uses TRBV7-2 with TRBJ2-7; 8 bases fit TRBD2. The V segment lost 2 bases and the J segment 4 bases; nucleotides outside the gene matches: 4. The germline gives CDR1 SGHTA, CDR2 FQGNSA. This CDR3 has 14 amino acids. The CDR3 spells CASSLSGSVYEQYF. CDR3 DNA: TGTGCCAGCAGCTTAAGCGGGAGTGTGTACGAGCAGTACTTC.

This clonotype was observed many times. The CDR3 sequence: CASSDHWGGYTF. CDR3 coding DNA: TGTGCCAGCAGTGACCACTGGGGTGGCTACACCTTC. The rearrangement links TRBV2 to TRBJ1-2; D unresolved. The CDR3 runs to 12 residues. V was cut by 3 bases and J by 7 bases, with 9 bases left in between. Germline-derived CDR1 and CDR2 are SNHLY and FYNNEI.

The chain couples TRBV9 to TRBJ2-5; D gene unclear. The CDR3 loop spans 9 amino acids. Germline CDR1 and CDR2: SGDLS and YYNGEE. Trimming removed 9 bases at V and 4 bases at J, with 4 bases between. The CDR3 sequence is CATSETQYF. CDR3 sequence (DNA): TGTGCCACCTCAGAGACCCAGTACTTC.

The chain recombines TRBV29-1 with TRBJ2-7; D is perhaps TRBD1 (5 bases). Germline lookup yields CDR1 SQVTM and CDR2 ANQGSEA. With 7 bases removed from V and 2 bases from J, the gap between germline ends came to 18 bases. CDR3 size: 14 residues. The CDR3: CSAQTGQGAYEQYF. CDR3 coding DNA: TGCAGCGCTCAGACCGGGCAGGGCGCCTACGAGCAGTACTTC.